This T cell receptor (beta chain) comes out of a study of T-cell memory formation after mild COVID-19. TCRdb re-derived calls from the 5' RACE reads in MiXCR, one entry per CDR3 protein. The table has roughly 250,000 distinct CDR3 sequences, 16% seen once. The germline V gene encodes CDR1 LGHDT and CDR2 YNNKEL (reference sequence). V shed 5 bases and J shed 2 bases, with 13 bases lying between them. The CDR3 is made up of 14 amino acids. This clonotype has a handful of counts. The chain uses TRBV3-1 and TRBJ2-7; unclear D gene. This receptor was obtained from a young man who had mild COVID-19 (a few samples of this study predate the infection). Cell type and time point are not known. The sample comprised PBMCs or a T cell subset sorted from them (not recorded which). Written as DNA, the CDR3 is TGTGCCAGCAGCTTAAACACCATCCCCTACGAGCAGTACTTC. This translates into CASSLNTIPYEQYF.